What follows is one TCR beta chain and its context. Antigen specificity is unknown. CDR1 is SGHNT and CDR2 is YYREEE in the germline V gene (reference sequence). CDR3 length: 15 amino acids. The J segment lost 3 bases and the V segment lost 5 bases, leaving 7 bases of the junction unmatched. Produced via immunoSEQ multiplex PCR; TCRdb's table is partial and in-frame only. The sample yields over 100,000 clones, about nine tenths seen once. Donors came from a validation cohort of some 110 subjects, distinct from the first 666-subject cohort. These data come from a study of cytomegalovirus exposure and HLA in healthy donors. Study-wide results and caveats: In vitro work confirmed that three CMV-associated chains recognize CMV antigens. Reports showed the classifier diagnosing cytomegalovirus status with high specificity and sensitivity.

This clonotype originated in a woman aged 18-29 years in good health and CMV-seronegative. The sample comprised PBMCs. The rearrangement uses TRBV5-4 and TRBJ2-7; 11 bases agree with TRBD2. DNA for the CDR3: TGTGCCAGCAGAGCCGGGACTAGCGGTAACTACGAGCAGTACTTC. Translated: CASRAGTSGNYEQYF.